The source of this T cell receptor (beta chain) is a study of blood T cell repertoires in COVID-19. Study background: The samples span acute and convalescent COVID-19 from the United States, Italy and Spain. The analysed material was cDNA or gDNA that came from T cells, B-cell-depleted T cells, or PBMCs.

Germline V gives CDR1 SEHNR, CDR2 FQNEAQ (reference sequence). The CDR3 has 13 amino acids. J lost 8 bases, V lost 8 bases, and 11 bases had no gene match. In the original processing: Estimation of nucleated cell counts was performed using reference gene primer amplification. The table came from immunoSEQ multiplex PCR; TCRdb's copy has only in-frame clones and leaves some out. That table supplies the V and J calls and clone size; D and trimming were determined from the DNA. Of 350,000 to 450,000 clones listed, about 89% are singletons. The source of this sequence is a middle-aged woman with COVID-19, enrolled during active disease. This chain links TRBV7-9 with TRBJ1-1; 7 bases match TRBD1. The sequencing sample was made of peripheral blood. The CDR3: CASHRTGGWEAFF. CDR3 in DNA: TGTGCCAGCCACCGGACAGGTGGGTGGGAAGCTTTCTTT.